These T cell receptor beta chains were read from a single sample in a study of blood T cell repertoires in COVID-19. Data came from immunoSEQ multiplex PCR; TCRdb stores just in-frame clones and leaves some out. The table includes tens of thousands of clones, roughly 89% detected once. The sample consisted of peripheral blood. These receptor sequences come from a man in his 60s with acute or convalescent COVID-19. Both conserved end residues are part of each CDR3. Fields, in order: V gene, D gene, clone size, J gene, CDR3 DNA, CDR3 protein. D genes are given only for firm matches. Not all rows give a size; the values are once, few, many and, for expanded clones, a class.

v_gene: TRBV19; d_gene: .; abundance: .; j_gene: TRBJ1-1; CDR3nt: TGTGCCAGTAGTACAGACAGGAACACTGAAGCTTTCTTT; CDR3aa: CASSTDRNTEAFF
v_gene: TRBV19; d_gene: TRBD1; abundance: .; j_gene: TRBJ2-3; CDR3nt: TGTGCCACCATGGGACAGGGAAAAGATACGCAGTATTTT; CDR3aa: CATMGQGKDTQYF
v_gene: TRBV4-3; d_gene: TRBD1; abundance: .; j_gene: TRBJ1-6; CDR3nt: TGCGCCAGCAGCCAAGGGGGACAGGGTTTTTCACCCCTCCACTTT; CDR3aa: CASSQGGQGFSPLHF
v_gene: TRBV5-1; d_gene: .; abundance: .; j_gene: TRBJ2-1; CDR3nt: TGCGCCAGCAGCTTGTCTGGCGGCCACGGCAATGAGCAGTTCTTC; CDR3aa: CASSLSGGHGNEQFF
v_gene: TRBV9; d_gene: TRBD2; abundance: .; j_gene: TRBJ2-5; CDR3nt: TGTGCCAGCAGCGTAGGGTCGACTAGCGGGGGACAAGAGACCCAGTACTTC; CDR3aa: CASSVGSTSGGQETQYF
v_gene: TRBV18; d_gene: TRBD1; abundance: .; j_gene: TRBJ2-7; CDR3nt: TGTGCCAGCTCACCGTCGGGACAGGGAGACTACGAGCAGTACTTC; CDR3aa: CASSPSGQGDYEQYF
v_gene: TRBV29-1; d_gene: .; abundance: .; j_gene: TRBJ2-7; CDR3nt: TGCAGCGTTGGAGCAGGGGAATCCTACGAGCAGTACTTC; CDR3aa: CSVGAGESYEQYF
v_gene: TRBV18; d_gene: TRBD1; abundance: .; j_gene: TRBJ1-5; CDR3nt: TGTGCCAGCTCACCAGTGGGCCCGGACAGGGTTGGCAATCAGCCCCAGCATTTT; CDR3aa: CASSPVGPDRVGNQPQHF
v_gene: TRBV7-2; d_gene: .; abundance: .; j_gene: TRBJ2-2; CDR3nt: TGTGCCAGCAGCTTCCTCGGGGGAGGTACCGGGGAGCTGTTTTTT; CDR3aa: CASSFLGGGTGELFF
v_gene: TRBV29-1; d_gene: .; abundance: .; j_gene: TRBJ1-1; CDR3nt: TGCAGCGTTGGGGACAACCGATTCTACCTCAACACTGAAGCTTTCTTT; CDR3aa: CSVGDNRFYLNTEAFF
v_gene: TRBV25-1; d_gene: .; abundance: .; j_gene: TRBJ1-5; CDR3nt: TGTGCCAGCAGTGATAGTGGTTCTCCCAATCAGCCCCAGCATTTT; CDR3aa: CASSDSGSPNQPQHF
v_gene: TRBV18; d_gene: .; abundance: .; j_gene: TRBJ1-5; CDR3nt: TGTGCCAGCTCCTCGGGAGGAGGGGTCGAGGTTCAGCCCCAGCATTTT; CDR3aa: CASSSGGGVEVQPQHF
v_gene: TRBV10-3; d_gene: .; abundance: .; j_gene: TRBJ1-2; CDR3nt: TGTGCCATCAGTGGGGAGATGGCCTCTTATCGCTACACCTTC; CDR3aa: CAISGEMASYRYTF
v_gene: TRBV19; d_gene: .; abundance: .; j_gene: TRBJ2-7; CDR3nt: TGTGCCAGTAGTAACCCGGGGGGCCTCCTGATTGGCGAGCAGTACTTC; CDR3aa: CASSNPGGLLIGEQYF
v_gene: TRBV2; d_gene: TRBD2; abundance: .; j_gene: TRBJ2-7; CDR3nt: TGTGCCAGCAGTGAAGCCGTATTAGACGGGACTAGCGGTCGTCCCTACGAGCAGTACTTC; CDR3aa: CASSEAVLDGTSGRPYEQYF
v_gene: TRBV5-6; d_gene: .; abundance: .; j_gene: TRBJ1-1; CDR3nt: TGTGCCAGCAGCTTGGCCAGGGTTGATGAAGCTTTCTTT; CDR3aa: CASSLARVDEAFF
v_gene: TRBV7-9; d_gene: .; abundance: .; j_gene: TRBJ2-5; CDR3nt: TGTGCCAGCAGCCCTCCTGTGGAGGAGACCCAGTACTTC; CDR3aa: CASSPPVEETQYF
v_gene: TRBV13; d_gene: .; abundance: .; j_gene: TRBJ1-5; CDR3nt: TGTGCCAGCAGCTTAGGTCCCAGGGGCCATAGCAATCAGCCCCAGCATTTT; CDR3aa: CASSLGPRGHSNQPQHF
v_gene: TRBV4-1; d_gene: .; abundance: .; j_gene: TRBJ1-2; CDR3nt: TGCGCCAGCAGCCAGGCAACAGGGTCGTTTGGCTACACCTTC; CDR3aa: CASSQATGSFGYTF
v_gene: TRBV18; d_gene: .; abundance: many; j_gene: TRBJ2-5; CDR3nt: TGTGCCAGCTCATTCACTCAAGAGACCCAGTACTTC; CDR3aa: CASSFTQETQYF
v_gene: TRBV7-7; d_gene: .; abundance: .; j_gene: TRBJ1-2; CDR3nt: TGTGCTAGCAGCCATTCGACGGGGTGGTGGGGCTACACCTTC; CDR3aa: CASSHSTGWWGYTF
v_gene: TRBV30; d_gene: TRBD1; abundance: .; j_gene: TRBJ1-5; CDR3nt: TGTGCCTGGAGTGTACAAGGGACAGGGTCAGCACAGCCCCAGCATTTT; CDR3aa: CAWSVQGTGSAQPQHF
v_gene: TRBV24-1; d_gene: TRBD1; abundance: .; j_gene: TRBJ2-7; CDR3nt: TGTGCCACCGGGGGGGGGACAGGGCTCCCCTACGAGCAGTACTTC; CDR3aa: CATGGGTGLPYEQYF
v_gene: TRBV23-1; d_gene: .; abundance: .; j_gene: TRBJ2-1; CDR3nt: TGCGCCAGCAGCCGGACGGGGGACTACAATGAGCAGTTCTTC; CDR3aa: CASSRTGDYNEQFF
v_gene: TRBV15; d_gene: TRBD1; abundance: once; j_gene: TRBJ2-7; CDR3nt: TGTGCCACCAGCACGGTGGACAGGGGGCGTCACGAGCAGTACTTC; CDR3aa: CATSTVDRGRHEQYF
v_gene: TRBV11-2; d_gene: .; abundance: .; j_gene: TRBJ2-7; CDR3nt: TGTGCCAGCAGGTTAGACAGGTCCATCTCCTACGAGCAGTACTTC; CDR3aa: CASRLDRSISYEQYF